The rows below give T cell receptor beta chains drawn from one sample of a study of human thymus T cells. The table came from immunoSEQ multiplex PCR; TCRdb's copy has only in-frame clones and leaves some out. The table records some 130,000 clones, around 94% of them present only once. The source material was thymus tissue. The source of these receptors is a boy in the first two years of life with a congenital heart defect but otherwise immunologically healthy. CDR3s include the opening cysteine and the closing phenylalanine or tryptophan. The D gene is left open where the match is weak. Size is omitted from some rows. Given values are once, few, many or a class for expanded clones.

D: TRBD2; size: .; length: 16; J: TRBJ2-7; V: TRBV6-6; CDR3: CASSYLLPGGTYEQYF; DNA: TGTGCCAGCAGTTACCTTCTTCCCGGGGGGACCTACGAGCAGTACTTC
D: .; size: .; length: 14; J: TRBJ1-2; V: TRBV5-4; CDR3: CASSRRPGHYGYTF; DNA: TGTGCCAGCAGCCGTAGACCAGGACACTATGGCTACACCTTC
D: .; size: .; length: 15; J: TRBJ1-4; V: TRBV15; CDR3: CATSNTGATNEKLFF; DNA: TGTGCCACCAGCAATACGGGGGCAACTAATGAAAAACTGTTTTTT
D: TRBD2; size: .; length: 15; J: TRBJ2-2; V: TRBV29-1; CDR3: CSVPASGVNTGELFF; DNA: TGCAGCGTTCCGGCTAGCGGGGTGAACACCGGGGAGCTGTTTTTT
D: .; size: .; length: 13; J: TRBJ2-2; V: TRBV11-3; CDR3: CASTLRRSGELFF; DNA: TGTGCCAGCACCCTAAGGCGGTCCGGGGAGCTGTTTTTT
D: .; size: .; length: 15; J: TRBJ2-1; V: TRBV7-2; CDR3: CASSLGEGGYNEQFF; DNA: TGTGCCAGCAGCTTAGGGGAAGGAGGCTACAATGAGCAGTTCTTC
D: .; size: .; length: 17; J: TRBJ1-1; V: TRBV29-1; CDR3: CSVEDLIWGGRNTEAFF; DNA: TGCAGCGTTGAAGATCTTATTTGGGGGGGGCGAAACACTGAAGCTTTCTTT
D: TRBD1; size: .; length: 18; J: TRBJ2-7; V: TRBV27; CDR3: CASSPARQGARSRYEQYF; DNA: TGTGCCAGCAGTCCGGCTCGCCAGGGGGCGCGTAGTAGGTACGAGCAGTACTTC
D: .; size: .; length: 13; J: TRBJ1-4; V: TRBV7-2; CDR3: CASTLRVGEKLFF; DNA: TGTGCCAGCACTCTACGGGTGGGTGAAAAACTGTTTTTT
D: .; size: .; length: 15; J: TRBJ1-6; V: TRBV7-3; CDR3: CASSLAPGPNSPLHF; DNA: TGTGCCAGCAGCTTAGCTCCGGGTCCCAATTCACCCCTCCACTTT
D: .; size: once; length: 13; J: TRBJ2-1; V: TRBV6-4; CDR3: CASSDYPYNEQFF; DNA: TGTGCCAGCAGTGACTACCCCTACAATGAGCAGTTCTTC
D: .; size: .; length: 16; J: TRBJ2-1; V: TRBV7-8; CDR3: CASSLREGQYHNEQFF; DNA: TGTGCCAGCAGCTTACGTGAGGGCCAATACCACAATGAGCAGTTCTTC
D: TRBD1; size: .; length: 15; J: TRBJ1-1; V: TRBV30; CDR3: CAWRARTGNSTEAFF; DNA: TGTGCCTGGAGGGCCCGGACAGGGAACAGCACTGAAGCTTTCTTT
D: .; size: once; length: 15; J: TRBJ1-2; V: TRBV27; CDR3: CASRPGGTHGEGYTF; DNA: TGTGCCAGCAGACCCGGAGGGACTCATGGGGAGGGCTACACCTTC
D: TRBD2; size: .; length: 16; J: TRBJ2-7; V: TRBV27; CDR3: CASRMIHRGGSYEQYF; DNA: TGTGCCAGCAGGATGATTCACCGGGGGGGATCCTACGAGCAGTACTTC
D: TRBD1; size: once; length: 18; J: TRBJ2-3; V: TRBV28; CDR3: CASSLGGDRATSTDTQYF; DNA: TGTGCCAGCAGTTTAGGAGGGGACAGGGCTACTAGCACAGATACGCAGTATTTT
D: TRBD2; size: .; length: 14; J: TRBJ2-5; V: TRBV5-6; CDR3: CASSPAGGQETQYF; DNA: TGTGCCAGCAGCCCGGCGGGGGGCCAAGAGACCCAGTACTTC
D: .; size: .; length: 15; J: TRBJ2-3; V: TRBV15; CDR3: CATSRVATPTDTQYF; DNA: TGTGCCACCAGCAGAGTCGCGACCCCCACAGATACGCAGTATTTT
D: .; size: .; length: 13; J: TRBJ2-5; V: TRBV5-5; CDR3: CASSLAQWETQYF; DNA: TGTGCCAGCAGCTTGGCGCAGTGGGAGACCCAGTACTTC
D: .; size: .; length: 16; J: TRBJ2-1; V: TRBV29-1; CDR3: CSVGLMRGLMGNEQFF; DNA: TGCAGCGTTGGACTTATGCGGGGCCTAATGGGCAATGAGCAGTTCTTC
D: TRBD2; size: .; length: 16; J: TRBJ2-5; V: TRBV27; CDR3: CASSPSGAGGGETQYF; DNA: TGTGCCAGCAGTCCGTCGGGAGCGGGGGGAGGGGAGACCCAGTACTTC
D: TRBD1; size: .; length: 16; J: TRBJ1-2; V: TRBV4-3; CDR3: CASSQGVGGGLVGYTF; DNA: TGCGCCAGCAGCCAAGGGGTAGGGGGCGGGTTGGTTGGCTACACCTTC
D: .; size: .; length: 14; J: TRBJ2-7; V: TRBV11-2; CDR3: CASSLTGDGNEQYF; DNA: TGTGCCAGCAGTCTTACCGGGGACGGGAACGAGCAGTACTTC
D: TRBD2; size: .; length: 21; J: TRBJ2-2; V: TRBV28; CDR3: CASSLQTGTSGGAVNTGELFF; DNA: TGTGCCAGCAGTTTGCAAACCGGGACTAGCGGGGGGGCCGTGAACACCGGGGAGCTGTTTTTT
D: .; size: .; length: 14; J: TRBJ2-3; V: TRBV6-5; CDR3: CASSPQASTDTQYF; DNA: TGTGCCAGCAGTCCCCAAGCAAGCACAGATACGCAGTATTTT
D: .; size: .; length: 17; J: TRBJ1-3; V: TRBV28; CDR3: CASTPMSKVLTGNTIYF; DNA: TGTGCCAGCACCCCTATGAGCAAGGTTCTCACTGGAAACACCATATATTTT
D: .; size: .; length: 18; J: TRBJ1-6; V: TRBV7-2; CDR3: CASSLVRDRSSYNSPLHF; DNA: TGTGCCAGCAGCTTAGTACGTGATCGGAGCTCCTATAATTCACCCCTCCACTTT
D: TRBD1; size: once; length: 15; J: TRBJ1-5; V: TRBV4-2; CDR3: CASSREQGAKQPQHF; DNA: TGTGCCAGCAGCCGAGAACAGGGGGCGAAGCAGCCCCAGCATTTT
D: TRBD1; size: .; length: 15; J: TRBJ2-5; V: TRBV18; CDR3: CASSDRGLYQETQYF; DNA: TGTGCCAGCTCAGACAGGGGGCTCTACCAAGAGACCCAGTACTTC
D: TRBD1; size: .; length: 16; J: TRBJ1-5; V: TRBV10-1; CDR3: CASSDPGQGCDQPQHF; DNA: TGCGCCAGCAGTGACCCGGGACAGGGTTGTGATCAGCCCCAGCATTTT
D: .; size: .; length: 15; J: TRBJ1-3; V: TRBV19; CDR3: CASMRGYRSGNTIYF; DNA: TGTGCCAGTATGCGGGGGTATCGTTCTGGAAACACCATATATTTT
D: TRBD1; size: .; length: 15; J: TRBJ1-2; V: TRBV28; CDR3: CASSSPRQGNYGYTF; DNA: TGTGCCAGCAGTTCCCCGCGACAGGGCAACTATGGCTACACCTTC
D: .; size: .; length: 16; J: TRBJ2-1; V: TRBV4-3; CDR3: CASSQDGADKYNEQFF; DNA: TGCGCCAGCAGCCAAGACGGGGCAGACAAGTACAATGAGCAGTTCTTC
D: .; size: .; length: 14; J: TRBJ2-2; V: TRBV25-1; CDR3: CASSGIANTGELFF; DNA: TGTGCCAGCTCCGGGATCGCGAACACCGGGGAGCTGTTTTTT
D: .; size: once; length: 14; J: TRBJ2-2; V: TRBV4-3; CDR3: CASSQVFQLGELFF; DNA: TGCGCCAGCAGCCAAGTGTTCCAGCTCGGGGAGCTGTTTTTT
D: TRBD1; size: .; length: 14; J: TRBJ2-7; V: TRBV19; CDR3: CASLITGEQFEQYF; DNA: TGTGCCAGCTTAATTACAGGGGAACAATTCGAGCAGTACTTC
D: .; size: .; length: 12; J: TRBJ2-7; V: TRBV25-1; CDR3: CASLGPAREQYF; DNA: TGTGCCAGCCTTGGGCCAGCCCGCGAGCAGTACTTC
D: TRBD2; size: .; length: 16; J: TRBJ2-3; V: TRBV7-2; CDR3: CASSLESGGATDTQYF; DNA: TGTGCCAGCAGCTTAGAGAGCGGGGGGGCCACAGATACGCAGTATTTT
D: .; size: .; length: 14; J: TRBJ1-1; V: TRBV28; CDR3: CASSLMRGNTEAFF; DNA: TGTGCCAGCAGTCTGATGAGGGGCAACACTGAAGCTTTCTTT
D: .; size: .; length: 14; J: TRBJ1-4; V: TRBV2; CDR3: CASTGTEHNEKLFF; DNA: TGTGCCAGCACCGGCACTGAGCATAATGAAAAACTGTTTTTT
D: .; size: .; length: 15; J: TRBJ1-6; V: TRBV2; CDR3: CASSEADPYNSPLHF; DNA: TGTGCCAGCAGTGAAGCGGATCCCTATAATTCACCCCTCCACTTT
D: TRBD1; size: .; length: 13; J: TRBJ1-3; V: TRBV6-5; CDR3: CASSYRQGGTIYF; DNA: TGTGCCAGCAGTTACCGACAGGGCGGCACCATATATTTT
D: TRBD1; size: .; length: 15; J: TRBJ1-4; V: TRBV9; CDR3: CASSVGQMPNEKLFF; DNA: TGTGCCAGCAGCGTGGGACAGATGCCTAATGAAAAACTGTTTTTT
D: .; size: .; length: 13; J: TRBJ1-2; V: TRBV11-2; CDR3: CASSSTRGEGYTF; DNA: TGTGCCAGCAGCTCCACCCGGGGTGAGGGCTACACCTTC
D: .; size: .; length: 16; J: TRBJ1-6; V: TRBV9; CDR3: CASSVDDGTYNSPLHF; DNA: TGTGCCAGCAGCGTAGATGACGGAACCTATAATTCACCCCTCCACTTT
D: .; size: .; length: 11; J: TRBJ2-1; V: TRBV20-1; CDR3: CSARDNDEQFF; DNA: TGCAGTGCTAGAGATAACGATGAGCAGTTCTTC
D: .; size: once; length: 17; J: TRBJ2-1; V: TRBV7-5; CDR3: CARSPTEGQCRHNEQFF; DNA: TGTGCCAGAAGCCCAACCGAAGGACAGTGTCGACACAATGAGCAGTTCTTC
D: TRBD2; size: .; length: 20; J: TRBJ2-1; V: TRBV5-1; CDR3: CASSLERGGPHHILYNEQFF; DNA: TGCGCCAGCAGCTTGGAGCGGGGGGGACCTCACCACATCCTATACAATGAGCAGTTCTTC
D: TRBD2; size: .; length: 17; J: TRBJ2-3; V: TRBV2; CDR3: CASRGFSGGAGTDTQYF; DNA: TGTGCCAGCAGAGGGTTTAGCGGGGGGGCCGGCACAGATACGCAGTATTTT
D: .; size: .; length: 13; J: TRBJ1-1; V: TRBV6-6; CDR3: CASSPLMNTEAFF; DNA: TGTGCCAGCAGTCCCTTAATGAACACTGAAGCTTTCTTT
D: .; size: .; length: 18; J: TRBJ1-5; V: TRBV7-2; CDR3: CASSLGGHSQRSNQPQHF; DNA: TGTGCCAGCAGCTTGGGGGGACACTCTCAACGAAGCAATCAGCCCCAGCATTTT
D: .; size: .; length: 15; J: TRBJ1-1; V: TRBV18; CDR3: CASSPPRALNTEAFF; DNA: TGTGCCAGCTCACCACCCCGCGCTTTGAACACTGAAGCTTTCTTT
D: .; size: .; length: 15; J: TRBJ2-3; V: TRBV7-2; CDR3: CASSFTRPRTDTQYF; DNA: TGTGCCAGCAGCTTCACCCGACCCCGCACAGATACGCAGTATTTT
D: .; size: .; length: 18; J: TRBJ1-1; V: TRBV23-1; CDR3: CASSQSGPTREAVTEAFF; DNA: TGCGCCAGCAGTCAATCGGGGCCAACAAGGGAGGCAGTGACTGAAGCTTTCTTT
D: .; size: few; length: 13; J: TRBJ1-5; V: TRBV16; CDR3: CASSHNRDRPQHF; DNA: TGTGCCAGCAGCCACAATCGGGATCGGCCCCAGCATTTT